This T cell receptor (beta chain) was captured in a study of blood T cell repertoires in COVID-19. Turning to the study itself: The samples span acute and convalescent COVID-19 from the United States, Italy and Spain. The cDNA or gDNA used as material had been derived from T cells, B-cell-depleted T cells, or PBMCs.

Germline V gives CDR1 SNHLY, CDR2 FYNNEI. The CDR3 sequence is 15 residues long. The V and J ends lost 6 bases and 2 bases, in that order; junction bases with no gene match: 5. Original data processing: Nucleated cell number was recorded as an estimate derived from reference gene primer amplification. TCRdb keeps only in-frame clones here, not all; method: immunoSEQ multiplex PCR. V and J calls and clone size are given by that table; D and trimming were obtained from the DNA. The sample has roughly 200,000 clones; approximately 85% are singletons. This receptor was obtained from a woman aged 55-69 years with acute or convalescent COVID-19. Sequencing was done on a sample of peripheral blood. The chain employs TRBV2 and TRBJ1-5; 9 bases are shared with TRBD1. The CDR3 loop is CASSLDRGRNQPQHF. CDR3 sequence (DNA): TGTGCCAGCAGCCTGGACAGGGGTCGCAATCAGCCCCAGCATTTT.